These T cell receptor beta chains were read from a single sample in a study of CD8 T cells in ankylosing spondylitis. Each CDR3 protein is one row after TCRdb ran MiXCR on the 5' RACE reads. The profile shows roughly 450,000 distinct CDR3 sequences, around 26% of them singletons. The sequencing input was blood, either unsorted or a sorted T cell fraction (not recorded which). The receptors were sampled from a male donor with ankylosing spondylitis. The CDR3 runs from the conserved cysteine through the conserved F or W. Each record gives: CDR3 DNA, CDR3 protein, J gene, D gene, clone size, V gene. The D gene is left open where the match is weak. Clone size is stated in some rows and not others, as once, few, many or a class when expanded.

TGCAGTGCTGGGGCCCTCGTGGATCCGGAGACCCAGTACTTC	CSAGALVDPETQYF	TRBJ2-5	NA	few	TRBV20-1
TGTGCCAGCAGCGGCGGACAGGGAGGTGAGCAGTACTTC	CASSGGQGGEQYF	TRBJ2-7	TRBD1	few	TRBV9
TGTGCCAGTAGTATGTCAGCTAGCGGGAGTACAGATACGCAGTATTTT	CASSMSASGSTDTQYF	TRBJ2-3	TRBD2	few	TRBV19
TGCAGTGCTAGGGCGACTAGCACAGATACGCAGTATTTT	CSARATSTDTQYF	TRBJ2-3	NA	few	TRBV20-1
TGCGCCAGCAGTGACGGGGGAAAGGCTTCCTACGAGCAGTACTTC	CASSDGGKASYEQYF	TRBJ2-7	NA	few	TRBV10-1
TGTGCCAGCAGCTTAGGTGCGCATGGACGAAACAATCAGCCCCAGCATTTT	CASSLGAHGRNNQPQHF	TRBJ1-5	NA	NA	TRBV11-2
TGCGCCAGCAGCTTGGCCGGGCGGAGGGGCCAAGAGACCCAGTACTTC	CASSLAGRRGQETQYF	TRBJ2-5	NA	NA	TRBV5-1
TGTGCCACCAGTAGGGACACCTCGTATGGCGGGGAGCTGTTTTTT	CATSRDTSYGGELFF	TRBJ2-2	NA	NA	TRBV24-1
TGTGCCAGCAGTATCTACCCAGAGAGGGGAGAGCAGTACTTC	CASSIYPERGEQYF	TRBJ2-7	NA	few	TRBV7-9
TGCAGTGCTAGAGGAAAGGTAGGAGACACTGAAGCTTTCTTT	CSARGKVGDTEAFF	TRBJ1-1	NA	few	TRBV20-1
TGTGCCAGCAGTCTACAGGGCGATAACTATAATTCACCCCTCCACTTT	CASSLQGDNYNSPLHF	TRBJ1-6	NA	few	TRBV6-5
TGTGCCAGCAGGAGGGAGTCCGGGGTTTGGTTCTTC	CASRRESGVWFF	TRBJ2-1	NA	NA	TRBV3-1
TGTGCCAGCAGTAGGGACACCCTCGGTGGCACAGATACGCAGTATTTT	CASSRDTLGGTDTQYF	TRBJ2-3	NA	NA	TRBV2
TGCGCCAGCAGCTCCGGGGGGGGAGGGATTCGCGAGCAGTACTTC	CASSSGGGGIREQYF	TRBJ2-7	TRBD2	few	TRBV5-1
TGCAGTGCCCCCAGGCGGGACTACAATGAGCAGTTCTTC	CSAPRRDYNEQFF	TRBJ2-1	NA	few	TRBV20-1
TGCGCCAGCAGCTCCGGGCATGGGCTGAATGAGCAGTTCTTC	CASSSGHGLNEQFF	TRBJ2-1	NA	NA	TRBV5-1
TGTGCCAGCAGTGAAGGGTCGGGGGCTGGTGAGCAGTACTTC	CASSEGSGAGEQYF	TRBJ2-7	NA	NA	TRBV2
TGTGCCAGCACGGTGACTAGCGCCTACAATGAGCAGTTCTTC	CASTVTSAYNEQFF	TRBJ2-1	TRBD2	few	TRBV12-3/TRBV12-4
TGCGCCAGCAGCTTCACCCTAGGTACCGGGGAGCTGTTTTTT	CASSFTLGTGELFF	TRBJ2-2	NA	NA	TRBV5-1
TGTGCCAGCAGCCAAGACCCTCCGGGACCCACCACAGATACGCAGTATTTT	CASSQDPPGPTTDTQYF	TRBJ2-3	NA	few	TRBV3-1
TGTGCCAGCAGCGTGGACAGTAGCACAGATACGCAGTATTTT	CASSVDSSTDTQYF	TRBJ2-3	NA	few	TRBV7-9
TGTGCCACCAGTGACCCGACGCAGTATGAGCAGTTCTTC	CATSDPTQYEQFF	TRBJ2-1	NA	few	TRBV24-1
TGCAGTGCTGTGACGAGCGGGAGGGTTGAGCAGTTCTTC	CSAVTSGRVEQFF	TRBJ2-1	TRBD2	NA	TRBV20-1
TGCAGCGTCGAAGGGACGTTCGTGTCTAGCTACACCTTC	CSVEGTFVSSYTF	TRBJ1-2	NA	few	TRBV29-1
TGTGCCACGAGTAGGAGTAGCGGGAGAGTGGGCTACAATGAGCAGTTCTTC	CATSRSSGRVGYNEQFF	TRBJ2-1	TRBD2	NA	TRBV24-1
TGCGCCAGCAGGAGGACAGGGGCCAACAATGAGCAGTTCTTC	CASRRTGANNEQFF	TRBJ2-1	TRBD1	few	TRBV5-1